The TCR beta chain described here comes from a study of blood T cell repertoires in COVID-19. Assay: immunoSEQ multiplex PCR; the TCRdb copy retains only in-frame clones and omits some. The sample contains hundreds of thousands of clones, under 90% of which appear only once. In terms of age and location, participants ranged from roughly 18 to 95 years and lived in 24 US areas. Cohort allocation depended upon clinical history that participants reported. Looked up from germline, CDR1 is MNHEY and CDR2 is SMNVEV (reference sequence). V lost 5 bases to trimming and J lost 8 bases; unmatched junction nucleotides: 5. The CDR3 spans 13 residues.

The V call is TRBV27, the J call TRBJ1-2; 10 bases agree with TRBD1. The material sequenced was PBMCs or T cells enriched from blood (not recorded which). The TCR sequence derives from a woman in her 50s who had been exposed to COVID-19. CDR3 in DNA: TGTGCCAGCAGTGCGACAGGGGGCACGGGCTACACCTTC. It yields the protein CASSATGGTGYTF.